A single T cell receptor beta chain is shown here with its context. Its antigen is unknown. The CDR3 contains 12 residues. Germline V CDR1 and CDR2: SQVTM, ANQGSEA. V lost 0 bases, J lost 5 bases, and 7 bases lay in between. This sample is drawn from a study of blood T cells in healthy people across ages. Regarding the study as a whole: While age rose, TCR beta diversity per million T cells dropped in a roughly linear way.

Next came a second PCR, run for about 7 to 12 cycles, which used a sample-barcoded 5' primer along with a J-beta primer mix. TCRdb itself ran the 5' RACE reads through MiXCR, one entry per CDR3 protein. The sample consists of fewer than 800,000 distinct CDR3 sequences, around a quarter of them appearing once. These same data were also listed under a study on T cells of mothers and their children.

V and J are TRBV29-1 and TRBJ2-5; D remains ambiguous. This receptor was identified in a boy younger than 18 in good health. Sequenced material: blood. The CDR3 DNA reads TGCAGCGTTGAAGATCTCGGGGAGACCCAGTACTTC. Its protein product is CSVEDLGETQYF.